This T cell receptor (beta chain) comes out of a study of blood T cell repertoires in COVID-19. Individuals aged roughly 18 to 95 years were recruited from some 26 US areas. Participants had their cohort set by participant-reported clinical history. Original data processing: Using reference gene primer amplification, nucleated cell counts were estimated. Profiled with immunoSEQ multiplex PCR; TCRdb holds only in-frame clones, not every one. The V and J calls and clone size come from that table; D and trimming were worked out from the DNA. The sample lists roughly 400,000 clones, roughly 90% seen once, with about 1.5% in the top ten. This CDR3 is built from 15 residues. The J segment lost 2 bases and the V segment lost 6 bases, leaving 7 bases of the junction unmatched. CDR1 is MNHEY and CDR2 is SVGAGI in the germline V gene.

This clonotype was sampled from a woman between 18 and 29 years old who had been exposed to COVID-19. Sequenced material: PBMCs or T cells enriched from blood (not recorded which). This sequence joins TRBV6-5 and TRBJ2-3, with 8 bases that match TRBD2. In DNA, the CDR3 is TGTGCCAGCAGAGGGCTAGCGGGTCACACAGATACGCAGTATTTT. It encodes CASRGLAGHTDTQYF.